One sample yielded the 20 T cell receptor beta chains listed below, sequenced in a study of human T cells and chemical hapten exposure. Time point noted: patch test 3, about 24 weeks after DPC sensitization. Described treatment: therapeutic diphenylcyclopropenone sensitization with weekly scalp DPC. Total RNA came from unfractionated whole blood. Each CDR3 protein is one row after TCRdb ran MiXCR on the RACE reads. The table records around 40,000 distinct CDR3 sequences, about 13% of them present only once. The sample in question was whole blood, obtained in connection with sensitization to the hapten diphenylcyclopropenone (DPC). The source of these receptors is a woman aged 40 to 50 with alopecia areata. Some clones in this sample may be carry-over from other donors' samples.

The chain links TRBV20-1 to TRBJ2-7; possible D gene TRBD1, 5 bases. This CDR3 region has 13 residues. Trimming pared 7 bases from V and 5 bases from J, leaving 18 bases between. Looked up from germline, CDR1 is DFQATT and CDR2 is SNEGSKA (reference sequence). The CDR3 here is CSVTDVGANEQYF. The CDR3 nucleotides are TGCAGTGTCACAGACGTTGGGGCCAACGAGCAGTACTTC.

This clonotype was counted ten times or more. The gene calls are TRBV14 and TRBJ2-2; D call uncertain. Germline loops: CDR1 SGHDN, CDR2 FVKESK. Trimming took off 1 base at V and 5 bases at J, with 8 bases between the two ends. This CDR3 is 14 amino acids long. The chain's CDR3 is CASSQVAVTGELFF. CDR3 DNA: TGTGCCAGCAGCCAAGTTGCCGTAACCGGGGAGCTGTTTTTT.

This clonotype was counted at least ten times. The chain has TRBV3-1 and TRBJ2-1; TRBD1 might be the D (6 bases). CDR3 length: 14 amino acids. Germline assignment: CDR1 LGHDT and CDR2 YNNKEL (reference sequence). Deletions cut 11 bases from V and 9 bases from J, with 23 bases between. The CDR3 spells CAGPQGKGLGEQFF. The CDR3 DNA sequence: TGTGCCGGACCACAGGGAAAGGGGCTGGGTGAGCAGTTCTTC.

With regard to this clonotype: A read error is possible here, since a much larger clone lies one base away. This chain uses TRBV9 with TRBJ1-6; maybe TRBD1 (5 bases). CDR1 is SGDLS, CDR2 YYNGEE, per germline. The CDR3 length is 15 residues. In nucleotides, the CDR3 is TGTGCCAGCAGCGCACAGGCCCAGGGTAATACACCCCTCCACTTT. Its protein is CASSAQAQGNTPLHF.

The chain combines TRBV5-1 with TRBJ2-7; D not certain. The CDR3 is 13 residues long. The germline V and J ends were trimmed by 5 bases and 6 bases, with 15 bases remaining between them. Germline V gene sequence: CDR1 SGHRS, CDR2 YFSETQ. CDR3 amino acids: CASSVRPNGEQYF. The CDR3 DNA follows: TGCGCCAGCAGTGTAAGGCCCAATGGCGAGCAGTACTTC.

In this sample, this clonotype turned up many times. V is TRBV11-2 and J is TRBJ2-1; 11 bases map to TRBD2. The germline V gene encodes CDR1 SGHAT and CDR2 FQNNGV. V lost 1 base to trimming and J lost 5 bases; unmatched junction nucleotides: 4. CDR3 length equals 16 residues. The CDR3 DNA sequence: TGTGCCAGCAGCTTAGTCGGGACTAGCGGAAACAATGAGCAGTTCTTC. This sequence encodes CASSLVGTSGNNEQFF.

This clonotype was recorded many times. The chain joins TRBV5-1 to TRBJ2-1; 8 bases line up with TRBD2. Germline CDR1 SGHRS, CDR2 YFSETQ. CDR3 length: 16 residues. Trimming cost V 2 bases and J 2 bases; bases outside gene matches: 6. Written as DNA, the CDR3 is TGCGCCAGCAGCTTCGAGCGGGGGACGGCCTACAATGAGCAGTTCTTC. Translating it yields CASSFERGTAYNEQFF.

This clonotype has more than one count but fewer than ten. V and J are TRBV11-3 and TRBJ2-7; a possible D gene is TRBD1 (6 bases). The CDR3 length is 15 residues. V dropped 5 bases and J dropped 0 bases, with 14 bases sitting between them. CDR1 and CDR2 from the germline V gene are SGHNT and YENEEA. The CDR3 coding sequence is TGTGCCAGCAGCCCCAGGGGAAAGAGCTCCTACGAGCAGTACTTC. It yields the protein CASSPRGKSSYEQYF. Drawing the rest from reference TRBV11-3 and TRBJ2-7, the complete variable domain is EAGVVQSPRYKIIEKKQPVAFWCNPISGHNTLYWYLQNLGQGPELLIRYENEEAVDDSQLPKDRFSAERLKGVDSTLKIQPAELGDSAVYLCASSPRGKSSYEQYFGPGTRLTVT.

This clonotype was seen ten or more times. The chain combines TRBV7-9 with TRBJ2-3; 9 bases are shared with TRBD2. After removal of 5 bases from V and 4 bases from J, the junction contained 4 bases not matched to a gene. Germline CDR1 is SEHNR and CDR2 is FQNEAQ (reference sequence). The CDR3 runs to 14 residues. The CDR3 bases are TGTGCCAGCAGCCAGACTAGCGGCCCAGATACGCAGTATTTT. It is translated as CASSQTSGPDTQYF.

V usage is TRBV28 and J usage is TRBJ1-5; TRBD1 might be the D (5 bases). Germline lookup yields CDR1 MDHEN and CDR2 SYDVKM. The CDR3 is made up of 15 amino acids. V lost 3 bases to trimming and J lost 3 bases, with 12 bases between them. Here the CDR3 reads CASSFSDRVNQPQHF. The CDR3 DNA reads TGTGCCAGCAGTTTTAGTGACAGAGTCAATCAGCCCCAGCATTTT.

The chain carries TRBV29-1 and TRBJ2-7, with 10 bases fitting TRBD1. CDR1 is SQVTM, CDR2 ANQGSEA, per germline. V lost 8 bases to trimming and J lost 3 bases; unmatched junction nucleotides: 16. The length of the CDR3 is 16 residues. The DNA of the CDR3 is TGCAGCTTCTGGGGACAGGGGACCACCGGGGGCTACGAGCAGTACTTC. Its protein product is CSFWGQGTTGGYEQYF.

This clonotype was seen repeatedly, ten times or more. The rearrangement uses TRBV9 and TRBJ2-1; tentative D call: TRBD2 (5 bases). Germline CDR1 reads SGDLS; CDR2 reads YYNGEE. This CDR3 has 14 residues. Between the trimmed V and J ends, which lost 7 bases and 3 bases, there was a span of 14 bases. The CDR3 reads CASSSGPIYNEQFF. The CDR3 coding sequence is TGTGCCAGCTCCAGCGGACCCATCTACAATGAGCAGTTCTTC.

This clonotype appeared many times. The chain has TRBV12-3 or TRBV12-4 and TRBJ1-1; D is uncertain. The V and J ends lost 3 bases and 5 bases respectively, with 13 bases between them. The CDR3 runs 14 residues. CDR3 amino acids: CASSFDGWVTEAFF. CDR3 bases: TGTGCCAGCAGTTTTGATGGGTGGGTGACTGAAGCTTTCTTT.

J is TRBJ2-1 and V is TRBV5-4; a possible D gene is TRBD2 (6 bases). V shed 4 bases and J shed 5 bases, with 13 bases lying between them. CDR1 is SGHNT, CDR2 YYREEE, per germline (reference sequence). The CDR3 sequence is 14 residues long. The CDR3: CASSRDSTHNEQFF. CDR3 nucleotides: TGTGCCAGCAGCCGGGACTCCACCCACAATGAGCAGTTCTTC.

This sequence joins TRBV27 and TRBJ2-4; no firm D call. Germline V gene data show CDR1 as MNHEY and CDR2 as SMNVEV (reference sequence). The CDR3 extends over 12 amino acids. Trimming stripped 6 bases from V and 5 bases from J, with 8 bases between. In DNA, the CDR3 is TGTGCCAGCAGGGGTCTTCAAAACATTCAGTACTTC. This gives the protein CASRGLQNIQYF.

This clonotype came up a few times. The chain carries TRBV18 and TRBJ2-2; D perhaps matches TRBD1 (5 bases). Trimming took off 1 base at V and 7 bases at J, with 10 bases between the two ends. The germline CDR1 and CDR2 sequences are KGHSH and LQKENI. This CDR3 has 14 amino acids. For the CDR3, the DNA is TGTGCCAGCTCACCACGTACGACAGACGGGGAGCTGTTTTTT. As protein: CASSPRTTDGELFF.

This clonotype was observed many times. This chain connects TRBV30 to TRBJ2-3; D remains ambiguous. V dropped 1 base and J dropped 7 bases, with 6 bases sitting between them. Per the germline V gene, CDR1 is GTSNPN and CDR2 is SVGIG (reference sequence). The CDR3 contains 11 residues. The CDR3, as DNA: TGTGCCTGGAGTGCAGATTATACGCAGTATTTT. Encoded protein: CAWSADYTQYF.

This clonotype was seen a few times. The CDR3 spells CASSHSGQESYEQYF. CDR3 sequence (DNA): TGCGCCAGCAGCCACTCTGGGCAGGAGTCCTACGAGCAGTACTTC. V is TRBV5-1 and J is TRBJ2-7; no firm D call. The germline CDR1 and CDR2 sequences are SGHRS and YFSETQ. The V end lost 4 bases, the J end lost 1 base, and 15 bases lay between the germline ends. The CDR3 contains 15 residues.

This clonotype occurred a few times. The J gene is TRBJ2-7, the V gene TRBV27; D is undetermined. V lost 3 bases and J 0 bases, leaving 6 bases between the germline ends. The CDR3 has 13 residues. Germline-derived CDR1 and CDR2 are MNHEY and SMNVEV (reference sequence). The chain's CDR3 is CASSFQSSYEQYF. In DNA form, the CDR3 reads TGTGCCAGCAGTTTCCAGAGCTCCTACGAGCAGTACTTC.

The rearrangement links TRBV5-1 to TRBJ2-6, with a possible D match to TRBD2 (6 bases). The germline V and J ends were trimmed by 0 bases and 3 bases, with 7 bases remaining between them. The CDR3 runs 15 residues. Germline V CDR1 and CDR2: SGHRS, YFSETQ. The CDR3 DNA sequence: TGCGCCAGCAGCTTGGCCGGGAGTGGGGCCAACGTCCTGACTTTC. This encodes CASSLAGSGANVLTF.